The TCR beta chain described here comes from a study of response to subunit inactivated influenza vaccine. This clonotype was found a few times. TCRdb processed the RT-PCR reads anew with MiXCR; each CDR3 protein has one entry. The data show some 500,000 distinct CDR3 sequences, 10% to 15% seen once. Looked up from germline, CDR1 is SEHNR and CDR2 is FQNEAQ (reference sequence). V lost 5 bases, J lost 0 bases, and 14 bases lay in between. The CDR3 sequence is 15 residues long. This clonotype was sampled from a man aged 45-65 years who received an inactivated influenza vaccine. This chain links TRBV7-9 with TRBJ2-7; D may correspond to TRBD1 or TRBD2 (5 bases each). The source material was PBMCs from blood, sampled 40 to 50 days after vaccination. CDR3 sequence (DNA): TGTGCCAGCAGCGCAGCCGGGACGTACTCCTACGAGCAGTACTTC. It encodes CASSAAGTYSYEQYF.